This entry lists 17 T cell receptor beta chains sequenced from one sample in a study of monozygotic twins with inflammatory bowel disease. TCRdb reprocessed the 5' RACE reads and reports one entry per CDR3 protein, with no DNA. This repertoire comprises a few hundred thousand distinct CDR3 sequences; its ten largest clones make up less than 6.5%. The sequenced sample was blood. The receptors were gathered from a human donor with ulcerative colitis or Crohn's disease, or a healthy co-twin of an affected twin (not recorded which).

V usage is TRBV5-1 and J usage is TRBJ1-1; the TRBD1 assignment by TCRdb is unverifiable without DNA. Germline CDR1 reads SGHRS; CDR2 reads YFSETQ. The CDR3 is made up of 15 amino acids. Here the CDR3 reads CASSRDGTVVLEAFF.

The chain couples TRBV13 to TRBJ2-1; no DNA is available, so the TRBD1 call from TCRdb remains unchecked. Germline assignment: CDR1 PRHDT and CDR2 FYEKMQ (reference sequence). The CDR3 extends over 15 amino acids. CDR3 loop: CASSLWETGSNEQFF.

This rearrangement joins TRBV10-3 to TRBJ1-3; the TRBD1 assignment by TCRdb is unverifiable without DNA. The CDR3 is 18 residues long. Germline CDR1 and CDR2: ENHRY and SYGVKD. The CDR3 here is CAISELGKNRASGNTIYF.

V usage is TRBV20-1 and J usage is TRBJ1-6; no DNA is available, so the TRBD1 call from TCRdb remains unchecked. The CDR3 contains 15 residues. Germline V gene lookup returns CDR1 DFQATT and CDR2 SNEGSKA (reference sequence). CDR3 in amino acids: CSAPDTLLYNSPLHF.

This sequence joins TRBV5-5 and TRBJ1-5. The CDR3 length is 16 residues. Germline V lookup: CDR1 SGHKS, CDR2 YYEKEE (reference sequence). CDR3 sequence reads: CASSLGEGRGNQPQHF.

The V call is TRBV5-5, the J call TRBJ1-3; lacking DNA, the TRBD1 call made by TCRdb goes unchecked. The CDR3 loop spans 14 amino acids. The germline gives CDR1 SGHKS, CDR2 YYEKEE (reference sequence). CDR3: CASVDRARGNTIYF.

The CDR3 here is CASSGLRKNTGELFF. The V gene is TRBV2, the J gene TRBJ2-2. Germline V gene lookup returns CDR1 SNHLY and CDR2 FYNNEI. This CDR3 is 15 amino acids long.

The chain employs TRBV12-3 or TRBV12-4 and TRBJ2-1. This CDR3 has 12 amino acids. CDR3 loop: CASRRLYNEQFF.

The rearrangement uses TRBV7-9 and TRBJ2-7; TCRdb picks TRBD1, but there is no DNA to check that call. Germline CDR1 and CDR2: SEHNR and FQNEAQ (reference sequence). The CDR3 spans 13 residues. The CDR3 here is CASAPGGRYEQYF. The entire variable domain, with the rest obtained from reference TRBV7-9 and TRBJ2-7, is as follows: DTGVSQNPRHKITKRGQNVTFRCDPISEHNRLYWYRQTLGQGPEFLTYFQNEAQLEKSRLLSDRFSAERPKGSFSTLEIQRTEQGDSAMYLCASAPGGRYEQYFGPGTRLTVT.

This rearrangement joins TRBV5-1 to TRBJ2-4. The CDR3 contains 12 residues. Germline values: CDR1 SGHRS, CDR2 YFSETQ. CDR3 sequence: CASKGSKNIQYF.

This chain connects TRBV27 to TRBJ2-2; as DNA is missing, the TRBD1 call by TCRdb cannot be tested. Germline V CDR1 and CDR2: MNHEY, SMNVEV (reference sequence). The CDR3 is 14 amino acids. CDR3 loop: CASNTGANTGELFF.

The chain is built from TRBV19 and TRBJ2-7; TCRdb lists TRBD1, though no DNA is available to test this call. Germline CDR1 LNHDA, CDR2 SQIVND (reference sequence). The CDR3 runs 15 residues. Here the CDR3 reads CASSAGTGFSYEQYF.

CDR3 protein: CASSSGQQSRYEQYF. The rearrangement links TRBV5-5 to TRBJ2-7; as DNA is missing, the TRBD1 call by TCRdb cannot be tested. The length of the CDR3 is 15 residues. The germline CDR1 and CDR2 sequences are SGHKS and YYEKEE (reference sequence).

The J gene is TRBJ2-1, the V gene TRBV30; absent DNA, TCRdb's TRBD1 call cannot be checked. Germline V gene sequence: CDR1 GTSNPN, CDR2 SVGIG (reference sequence). The CDR3 spans 15 residues. The CDR3 reads CAWSVGETSYNEQFF.

The chain couples TRBV5-1 to TRBJ2-1; absent DNA, TCRdb's TRBD2 call cannot be checked. CDR3 length: 15 amino acids. Germline CDR1 SGHRS, CDR2 YFSETQ. This chain's CDR3 is CASSLAFSGYNEQFF.

V gene TRBV7-9 combines with J gene TRBJ1-6; TCRdb lists TRBD1, though no DNA is available to test this call. Germline-derived CDR1 and CDR2 are SEHNR and FQNEAQ (reference sequence). This CDR3 has 15 residues. The CDR3: CASSLRGLGNSPLHF.

The chain carries TRBV28 and TRBJ1-2. The CDR3 has 16 amino acids. Per germline, CDR1 MDHEN and CDR2 SYDVKM. The CDR3 region is CASSSLGTTLFYGYTF.